The 20 T cell receptor beta chains listed next were all sequenced from one sample in a study of blood T cell repertoires in COVID-19. Profiled with immunoSEQ multiplex PCR; TCRdb holds only in-frame clones, not every one. The data hold 100,000 or so clones, with around 85% observed a single time. Source material: PBMCs or T cells enriched from blood (not recorded which). The receptors derive from a woman aged 50 to 60 who had recovered from COVID-19.

This rearrangement joins TRBV6-4 to TRBJ2-3; 8 bases map to TRBD2. V shed 3 bases and J 1 base; nucleotides not matched to a gene: 3. CDR3 size: 15 residues. CDR1 and CDR2 (germline): MRHNA, SNTAGT. The CDR3 loop reads CASSEEAGGTDTQYF. The CDR3 DNA reads TGTGCCAGCAGTGAGGAAGCGGGGGGCACAGATACGCAGTATTTT.

This clone was observed a few times. V is TRBV4-2 and J is TRBJ1-2; 7 bases align to TRBD1. The CDR3 sequence is 14 residues long. CDR1 is LGHNA and CDR2 is YNFKEQ in the germline V gene. The ends lost 3 bases at V and 5 bases at J; junction bases unmatched: 6. CDR3 in amino acids: CASSQGQRTYGYTF. The CDR3 DNA follows: TGTGCCAGCAGCCAGGGACAGAGAACGTATGGCTACACCTTC.

This chain links TRBV19 with TRBJ1-4, with 7 bases lining up with TRBD1. With 4 bases clipped from V and 6 bases from J, the junction kept 5 bases outside the gene matches. The germline gives CDR1 LNHDA, CDR2 SQIVND (reference sequence). CDR3 length equals 14 residues. CDR3 sequence: CASSKGAAYEKLFF. CDR3 in DNA: TGTGCCAGTAGTAAGGGGGCAGCTTATGAAAAACTGTTTTTT.

V gene TRBV5-1 combines with J gene TRBJ2-7, with 8 nucleotides matching TRBD2. CDR1 is SGHRS and CDR2 is YFSETQ in the germline V gene. V shed 4 bases and J 1 base; nucleotides not matched to a gene: 4. The CDR3 contains 14 residues. The CDR3 protein is CASSPRGESYEQYF. The CDR3 DNA reads TGCGCCAGCAGCCCGCGGGGGGAATCCTACGAGCAGTACTTC.

The chain couples TRBV24-1 to TRBJ1-2; D is possibly TRBD1 (5 bases). This CDR3 comprises 14 residues. CDR1 KGHDR and CDR2 SFDVKD come from the germline V gene. Deletions cut 1 base from V and 7 bases from J, with 12 bases between. CDR3 nucleotide sequence: TGTGCCACCAGTGATTTTTGGGGCGTAGGTGGCTACACCTTC. It encodes CATSDFWGVGGYTF.

The chain has TRBV5-6 and TRBJ2-7; D is perhaps TRBD2 (6 bases). With 4 bases removed from V and 0 bases from J, the gap between germline ends came to 8 bases. The germline V gene has CDR1 SGHDT and CDR2 YYEEEE. The CDR3 consists of 13 residues. DNA for the CDR3: TGTGCCAGCAGCCCGGGGGTCTCCTACGAGCAGTACTTC. Protein product: CASSPGVSYEQYF.

This clone was observed a handful of times. The chain employs TRBV27 and TRBJ1-6; no definite D call. Germline V gives CDR1 MNHEY, CDR2 SMNVEV (reference sequence). Trimming removed 3 bases at V and 7 bases at J, with 10 bases between. This CDR3 comprises 14 residues. This chain's CDR3 is CASSFGSRNSPLHF. CDR3 nucleotides: TGTGCCAGCAGTTTTGGTTCGAGAAATTCACCCCTCCACTTT.

This chain links TRBV27 with TRBJ2-2, with 8 bases identical to TRBD2. CDR1 and CDR2 (germline): MNHEY, SMNVEV (reference sequence). V was clipped by 4 bases and J by 4 bases; unmatched bases: 5. This CDR3 is 15 amino acids long. CDR3 loop: CASSSGLVSTGELFF. The CDR3 DNA is TGTGCCAGCAGTTCGGGACTAGTTTCCACCGGGGAGCTGTTTTTT.

The chain recombines TRBV5-6 with TRBJ1-2, with D unclear. The V gene's germline CDR1 is SGHDT and CDR2 YYEEEE. The CDR3 has 11 residues. Between the trimmed V and J ends, which lost 2 bases and 7 bases, there was a span of 6 bases. The DNA of the CDR3 is TGTGCCAGCAGCTTCGTCGGTGGCTACACCTTC. Its translation is CASSFVGGYTF.

The V and J genes are TRBV11-2 and TRBJ2-7; possibly TRBD2 for D (5 bases). Between the trimmed V and J ends, which lost 3 bases and 6 bases, there was a span of 15 bases. Per the germline V gene, CDR1 is SGHAT and CDR2 is FQNNGV. The CDR3 length is 14 residues. The CDR3 loop is CASSFNRGSGEQYF. The CDR3 DNA sequence: TGTGCCAGCAGCTTCAATCGGGGTTCGGGCGAGCAGTACTTC. The full variable domain, its missing parts supplied by reference TRBV11-2 and TRBJ2-7, is EAGVAQSPRYKIIEKRQSVAFWCNPISGHATLYWYQQILGQGPKLLIQFQNNGVVDDSQLPKDRFSAERLKGVDSTLKIQPAKLEDSAVYLCASSFNRGSGEQYFGPGTRLTVT.

The CDR3 region has the DNA TGTGCCAGCAGTGAAGGGACTACCCCCGGCGGTGAGCAGTTCTTC. Translation: CASSEGTTPGGEQFF. The chain uses TRBV6-1 and TRBJ2-1, with a tentative D call TRBD2 (6 bases). In germline, CDR1 is MNHNS, CDR2 SASEGT. V was trimmed by 1 base and J by 9 bases, leaving 16 bases between them. The CDR3 is 15 amino acids.

This rearrangement joins TRBV19 to TRBJ2-3, with D perhaps TRBD1 (6 bases). The CDR3 is 11 amino acids. In germline, CDR1 is LNHDA, CDR2 SQIVND (reference sequence). V was shortened by 5 bases and J by 9 bases, with 9 bases between the two germline ends. The CDR3 DNA reads TGTGCCAGTAGTGCGGACAGAACGCAGTATTTT. Translating gives CASSADRTQYF.

The CDR3: CASSPGREFAEAFF. CDR3 DNA: TGTGCCAGCAGCCCCGGGAGGGAGTTCGCTGAAGCTTTCTTT. V and J are TRBV7-8 and TRBJ1-1, with D uncertain. The CDR3 extends over 14 amino acids. Per the germline V gene, CDR1 is SGHVS and CDR2 is FQNEAQ. The V gene lost 5 bases and the J gene lost 6 bases, with 16 bases spanning the gap.

The V gene is TRBV3-1 (or the pseudogene TRBV3-2), the J gene TRBJ1-2; 8 nucleotides line up with TRBD1. Germline V gene sequence: CDR1 LGHDT, CDR2 YNNKEL (reference sequence). V shed 4 bases and J 4 bases; nucleotides not matched to a gene: 8. This CDR3 comprises 15 residues. CDR3 nucleotides: TGTGCCAGCAGCCCCACCGGGACAGGTACCTATGGCTACACCTTC. Translated, it gives CASSPTGTGTYGYTF.

J is TRBJ2-1 and V is TRBV2; D gene unclear. The CDR3 is 18 residues long. From germline, CDR1 is SNHLY and CDR2 FYNNEI. Trimming removed 7 bases from V and 0 bases from J, with 22 bases in between. DNA for the CDR3: TGTGCCAGCATCCGATCGTTGGAGACCCCGAGCTCCTACAATGAGCAGTTCTTC. Translation gives CASIRSLETPSSYNEQFF.

The chain carries TRBV10-3 and TRBJ2-7; D possibly corresponds to TRBD1 (5 bases). CDR3 length: 11 amino acids. The V gene lost 5 bases and the J gene lost 6 bases, with 8 bases spanning the gap. Germline V gives CDR1 ENHRY, CDR2 SYGVKD. The CDR3 sequence: CAISKGLEQYF. The CDR3 bases are TGTGCCATCAGTAAGGGGCTCGAGCAGTACTTC.

V and J are TRBV2 and TRBJ2-7, with TRBD1 matching over 9 bases. V was pared by 9 bases and J by 3 bases, with 6 bases of the junction left unmatched. The germline V gene encodes CDR1 SNHLY and CDR2 FYNNEI. CDR3 size: 13 residues. The CDR3 DNA reads as TGTGCCAGGGGGACAGGGAGGGACTACGAGCAGTACTTC. Translated, it gives CARGTGRDYEQYF.

V gene TRBV6-5 combines with J gene TRBJ1-1; TRBD1 might be the D (5 bases). Trimming cost V 2 bases and J 5 bases, with 18 bases left between them. The CDR3 extends over 16 amino acids. Per the germline V gene, CDR1 is MNHEY and CDR2 is SVGAGI. For the CDR3, the DNA is TGTGCCAGCAGTTACGGGGCAGGAGGGTTGGAAACTGAAGCTTTCTTT. Translation gives CASSYGAGGLETEAFF.

The count of this clone is one. The rearrangement links TRBV4-1 to TRBJ2-5, with 9 bases identical to TRBD2. The germline V gene encodes CDR1 MGHRA and CDR2 YSYEKL. Unmatched junction bases numbered 3, after V lost 2 bases and J lost 2 bases. The CDR3 is 15 amino acids. CDR3 protein: CASSQLAGFQETQYF. The CDR3 DNA follows: TGCGCCAGCAGCCAACTAGCGGGGTTTCAAGAGACCCAGTACTTC.

The chain's CDR3 is CASSKARRGQDTQYF. The DNA for the CDR3 is TGTGCCAGCAGCAAAGCCAGGAGGGGGCAAGATACGCAGTATTTT. The chain joins TRBV21-1 to TRBJ2-3; the table assigns TRBD1, which was not confirmed against the DNA. TRBV21-1 is reported as a pseudogene. CDR3 length: 15 amino acids.